Listed here are 16 T cell receptor beta chains from one sample, sequenced in a study of human T cells and chemical hapten exposure. MiXCR, applied by TCRdb to the RACE reads, yields one record per CDR3 protein. The sample carries 80,000 to 100,000 distinct CDR3 sequences, 10% recorded once. The time point here: patch test 2, 6 weeks after DPC sensitization. The sample's treatment: therapeutic diphenylcyclopropenone sensitization with weekly scalp DPC. Specimen: whole blood, collected in connection with sensitization to the hapten diphenylcyclopropenone (DPC). Receptors were obtained from a woman in her forties or fifties with alopecia areata. Some clones in this sample may be carry-over from other donors' samples.

This chain links TRBV20-1 with TRBJ2-6, with D perhaps TRBD1 or TRBD2 (6 bases each). Germline loops: CDR1 DFQATT, CDR2 SNEGSKA (reference sequence). The CDR3 spans 15 residues. V shed 4 bases and J shed 2 bases, with 12 bases lying between them. CDR3 loop: CSAIQGGPGANVLTF. The CDR3 DNA sequence: TGCAGTGCTATACAGGGAGGTCCTGGGGCCAACGTCCTGACTTTC.

This clonotype was observed a handful of times. The CDR3 spells CASSLSGGSTDTQYF. As DNA, the CDR3 is TGTGCCAGCAGTCTGTCGGGAGGGAGCACAGATACGCAGTATTTT. The chain joins TRBV11-2 to TRBJ2-3, with 8 bases lining up with TRBD2. J lost 0 bases, V lost 6 bases, and 5 bases had no gene match. The CDR3 covers 15 residues. The germline gives CDR1 SGHAT, CDR2 FQNNGV.

The table lists this clonotype with a few counts. V usage is TRBV6-2 or TRBV6-3 and J usage is TRBJ1-5, with TRBD1 matching 7 bases. Germline V gene data show CDR1 as MNHEY and CDR2 as SVGEGT. With V trimmed by 2 bases and J by 2 bases, 3 bases remained unmatched. The CDR3 length is 15 residues. DNA of the CDR3: TGTGCCAGCAGTTACCCAGGGGGAGGCAATCAGCCCCAGCATTTT. Protein product: CASSYPGGGNQPQHF.

This clonotype was found a few times. The chain employs TRBV28 and TRBJ1-6; D call uncertain. The CDR3 spans 14 residues. Trimming removed 5 bases at V and 4 bases at J, with 9 bases between. The germline V gene encodes CDR1 MDHEN and CDR2 SYDVKM. The CDR3 protein is CASSVGRYNSPLHF. CDR3 coding DNA: TGTGCCAGCAGTGTTGGACGGTATAATTCACCCCTCCACTTT.

J is TRBJ2-7 and V is TRBV20-1; 7 positions match TRBD1. The CDR3 length is 15 residues. The junction had 9 bases not matched to a gene; V was cut back by 3 bases and J by 1 base. Germline lookup yields CDR1 DFQATT and CDR2 SNEGSKA (reference sequence). CDR3 in DNA: TGCAGTGCTAGGAGTGGACAGGAGAATTCCTACGAGCAGTACTTC. Amino acids: CSARSGQENSYEQYF.

The gene calls are TRBV12-3 or TRBV12-4 and TRBJ2-1, with D perhaps TRBD1 (6 bases). The CDR3 totals 16 residues. The V gene lost 6 bases and the J gene lost 8 bases, with 23 bases spanning the gap. The CDR3 DNA sequence: TGTGCCAGCAGAGCCCAGGGGAAATTGAGAGGGGATGAGCAGTTCTTC. Translated: CASRAQGKLRGDEQFF.

This clonotype was recorded a few times. The CDR3 region has the DNA TGCAGTGCTAGTCCCCGGACAGGCCGCTCCTACAATGAGCAGTTCTTC. Protein sequence: CSASPRTGRSYNEQFF. V gene TRBV20-1 combines with J gene TRBJ2-1; 7 nucleotides line up with TRBD1. The CDR3 extends over 16 amino acids. Germline assignment: CDR1 DFQATT and CDR2 SNEGSKA (reference sequence). V shed 3 bases, J shed 0 bases, and the junction held 8 bases outside the gene matches.

This clonotype was recorded many times. CDR3 nucleotide sequence: TGTGCCAGCAGTTGGATCCCGGGACAGCCAGAGGAGCAGTACTTC. Amino acid sequence: CASSWIPGQPEEQYF. The chain links TRBV6-2 or TRBV6-3 to TRBJ2-7, with 7 nucleotides matching TRBD1. This CDR3 contains 15 residues. Germline lookup yields CDR1 MNHEY and CDR2 SVGEGT. With 4 bases clipped from V and 7 bases from J, the junction kept 13 bases outside the gene matches.

The chain couples TRBV27 to TRBJ2-2; D possibly uses TRBD1 or TRBD2 (5 bases each). Germline V gene data show CDR1 as MNHEY and CDR2 as SMNVEV (reference sequence). This CDR3 has 16 amino acids. V lost 5 bases and J 2 bases, leaving 15 bases between the germline ends. Here the CDR3 reads CASSPRRTLNTGELFF. The CDR3 DNA is TGTGCCAGCAGTCCGAGGAGGACACTCAACACCGGGGAGCTGTTTTTT.

This chain links TRBV3-1 with TRBJ2-1, with D possibly TRBD2 on 5 matching bases. The CDR3 has 17 amino acids. Germline lookup yields CDR1 LGHDT and CDR2 YNNKEL (reference sequence). Trimming pared 0 bases from V and 5 bases from J, leaving 17 bases between. CDR3 residues: CASSQEGSGTLDNEQFF. CDR3 nucleotide sequence: TGTGCCAGCAGCCAAGAGGGGAGCGGAACGCTTGACAATGAGCAGTTCTTC.

This clonotype was seen more than once but under ten times. The rearrangement joins TRBV29-1 to TRBJ1-1, with a weak D call TRBD1 (6 bases). The CDR3 consists of 14 residues. V was trimmed by 5 bases and J by 0 bases, leaving 13 bases between them. Germline CDR1 reads SQVTM; CDR2 reads ANQGSEA. The CDR3 sequence is CSVSGQLMNTEAFF. CDR3 coding DNA: TGCAGCGTTTCCGGACAGCTTATGAACACTGAAGCTTTCTTT. The variable domain in full, completed from reference TRBV29-1 and TRBJ1-1, reads SAVISQKPSRDICQRGTSLTIQCQVDSQVTMMFWYRQQPGQSLTLIATANQGSEATYESGFVIDKFPISRPNLTFSTLTVSNMSPEDSSIYLCSVSGQLMNTEAFFGQGTRLTVV.

The rearrangement uses TRBV29-1 and TRBJ2-1; the D is unclear. The V end lost 7 bases, the J end lost 2 bases, and 9 bases lay between the germline ends. Germline V gives CDR1 SQVTM, CDR2 ANQGSEA. The CDR3 covers 12 residues. The CDR3 DNA reads TGCAGCGCCCGTCCCCCCTACAATGAGCAGTTCTTC. Translating it yields CSARPPYNEQFF.

The table lists this clonotype with many counts. This sequence joins TRBV20-1 and TRBJ2-1; TRBD1 matches 7 bases. V shed 5 bases, J shed 3 bases, and the junction held 7 bases outside the gene matches. The germline CDR1 and CDR2 sequences are DFQATT and SNEGSKA (reference sequence). The CDR3 is 14 amino acids. The CDR3 here is CSAAPGQNYNEQFF. The CDR3 DNA reads TGCAGTGCTGCTCCGGGACAGAACTACAATGAGCAGTTCTTC.

There are a few counts of this clonotype. The rearrangement uses TRBV5-1 and TRBJ2-5, with 8 bases lining up with TRBD1. The CDR3 is made up of 15 amino acids. Germline V gene lookup returns CDR1 SGHRS and CDR2 YFSETQ. V shed 0 bases, J shed 6 bases, and the junction held 7 bases outside the gene matches. The CDR3 DNA sequence: TGCGCCAGCAGCTTGGACCAGGGGGCTCGGAAGACCCAGTACTTC. Translation: CASSLDQGARKTQYF.

This clonotype has at least ten counts. This chain connects TRBV30 to TRBJ1-2; 7 nucleotides line up with TRBD1. Trimming at V came to 8 bases and at J to 4 bases, leaving 13 bases not matched to a gene. CDR3 length: 14 amino acids. In germline, CDR1 is GTSNPN, CDR2 SVGIG (reference sequence). CDR3 loop: CAGSSGTESYGYTF. The DNA for the CDR3 is TGTGCCGGCTCTTCCGGGACAGAGTCCTATGGCTACACCTTC.

This chain links TRBV10-2 with TRBJ2-7; 12 positions agree with TRBD2. V was clipped by 3 bases and J by 6 bases; unmatched bases: 3. In germline, CDR1 is WSHSY, CDR2 SAAADI. The CDR3 is made up of 14 amino acids. The CDR3 reads CASSDGLAGIEQYF. The CDR3 coding sequence is TGCGCCAGCAGTGATGGACTAGCGGGAATCGAGCAGTACTTC.